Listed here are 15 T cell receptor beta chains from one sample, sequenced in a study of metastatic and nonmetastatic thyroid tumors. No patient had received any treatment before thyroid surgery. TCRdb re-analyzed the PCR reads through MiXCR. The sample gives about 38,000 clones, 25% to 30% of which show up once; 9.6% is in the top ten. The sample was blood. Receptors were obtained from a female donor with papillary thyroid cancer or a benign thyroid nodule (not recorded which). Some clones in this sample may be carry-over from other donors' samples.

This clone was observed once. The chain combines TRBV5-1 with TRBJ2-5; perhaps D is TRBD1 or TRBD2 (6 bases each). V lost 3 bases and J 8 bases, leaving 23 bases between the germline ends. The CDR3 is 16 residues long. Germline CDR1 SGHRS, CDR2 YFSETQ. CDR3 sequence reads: CASSSARGWGADTQYF. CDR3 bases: TGCGCCAGCAGCTCGGCTCGGGGCTGGGGGGCTGATACCCAGTACTTC.

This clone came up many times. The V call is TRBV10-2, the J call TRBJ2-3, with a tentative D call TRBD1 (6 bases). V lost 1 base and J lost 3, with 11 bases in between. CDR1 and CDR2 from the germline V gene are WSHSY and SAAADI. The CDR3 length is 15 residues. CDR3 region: CASSEFSGVTDTQYF. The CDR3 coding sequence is TGCGCCAGCAGTGAGTTTTCAGGGGTAACAGATACGCAGTATTTT.

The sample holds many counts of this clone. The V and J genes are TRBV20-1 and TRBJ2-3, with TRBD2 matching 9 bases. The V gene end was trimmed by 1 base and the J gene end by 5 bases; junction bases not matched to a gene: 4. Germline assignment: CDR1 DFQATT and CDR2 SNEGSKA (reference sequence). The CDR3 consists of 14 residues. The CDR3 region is CSARVASGVDTQYF. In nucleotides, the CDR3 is TGCAGTGCTAGAGTGGCTAGCGGGGTAGATACGCAGTATTTT.

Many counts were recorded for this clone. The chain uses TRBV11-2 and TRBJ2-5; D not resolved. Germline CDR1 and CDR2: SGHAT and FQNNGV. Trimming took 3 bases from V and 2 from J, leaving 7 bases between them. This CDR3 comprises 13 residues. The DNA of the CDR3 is TGTGCCAGCAGCTTTGACGGACAAGAGACCCAGTACTTC. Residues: CASSFDGQETQYF.

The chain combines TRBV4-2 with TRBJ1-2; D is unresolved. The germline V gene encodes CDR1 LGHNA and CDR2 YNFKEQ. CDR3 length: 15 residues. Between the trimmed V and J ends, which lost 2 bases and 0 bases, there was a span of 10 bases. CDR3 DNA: TGTGCCAGCAGCCAATCTTTGACCTCTAACTATGGCTACACCTTC. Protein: CASSQSLTSNYGYTF.

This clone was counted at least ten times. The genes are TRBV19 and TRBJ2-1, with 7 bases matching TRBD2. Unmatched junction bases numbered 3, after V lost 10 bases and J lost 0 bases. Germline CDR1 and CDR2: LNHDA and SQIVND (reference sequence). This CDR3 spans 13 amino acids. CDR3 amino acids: CATSGGSYNEQFF. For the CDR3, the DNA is TGTGCCACCTCGGGGGGCTCCTACAATGAGCAGTTCTTC.

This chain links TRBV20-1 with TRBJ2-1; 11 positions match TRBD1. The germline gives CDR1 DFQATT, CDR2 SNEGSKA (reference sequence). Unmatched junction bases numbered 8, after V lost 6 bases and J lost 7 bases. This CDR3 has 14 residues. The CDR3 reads CSARWGDRGNEQFF. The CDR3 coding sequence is TGCAGTGCGAGGTGGGGGGACAGGGGGAATGAGCAGTTCTTC.

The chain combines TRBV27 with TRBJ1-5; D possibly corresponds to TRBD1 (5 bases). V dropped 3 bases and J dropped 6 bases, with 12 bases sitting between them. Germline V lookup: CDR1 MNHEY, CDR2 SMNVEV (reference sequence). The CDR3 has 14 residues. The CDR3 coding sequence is TGTGCCAGCAGTTTGGTTGCGGGGACTCAGCCCCAGCATTTT. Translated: CASSLVAGTQPQHF.

The CDR3 spells CASSYRDRGYGELFF. DNA for the CDR3: TGTGCCAGCAGTTACAGGGACAGGGGCTACGGGGAGCTGTTTTTT. The chain carries TRBV6-6 and TRBJ2-2; 10 bases line up with TRBD1. CDR1 is MNHNY and CDR2 is SVGAGI in the germline V gene (reference sequence). The V segment lost 2 bases and the J segment 7 bases; nucleotides outside the gene matches: 4. The CDR3 length is 15 residues.

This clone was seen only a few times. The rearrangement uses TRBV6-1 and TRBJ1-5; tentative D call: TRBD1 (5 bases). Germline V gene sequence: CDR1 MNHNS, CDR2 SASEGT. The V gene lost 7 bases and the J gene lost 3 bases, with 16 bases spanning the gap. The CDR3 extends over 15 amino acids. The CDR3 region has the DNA TGTGCCAGCATCCCCGGGACGGACCCCAATCAGCCCCAGCATTTT. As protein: CASIPGTDPNQPQHF.

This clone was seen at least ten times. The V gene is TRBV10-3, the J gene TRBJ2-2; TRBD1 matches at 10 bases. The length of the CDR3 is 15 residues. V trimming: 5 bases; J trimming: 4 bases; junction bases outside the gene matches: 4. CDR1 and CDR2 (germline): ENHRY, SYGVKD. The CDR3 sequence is CAISTGQGGTGELFF. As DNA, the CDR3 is TGTGCCATCAGTACCGGACAGGGGGGCACCGGGGAGCTGTTTTTT.

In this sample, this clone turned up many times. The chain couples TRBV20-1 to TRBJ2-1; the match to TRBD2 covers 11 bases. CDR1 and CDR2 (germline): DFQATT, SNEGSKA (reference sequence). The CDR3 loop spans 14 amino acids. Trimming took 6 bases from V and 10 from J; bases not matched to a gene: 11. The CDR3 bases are TGCAGTGCCCCCCCACTAGCGGGGGTCTTGGAGCAGTTCTTC. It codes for CSAPPLAGVLEQFF.

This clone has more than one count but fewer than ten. CDR3 bases: TGTGCCAGCAGTTACGGAGGGGATGCGGACGAGCAGTACTTC. Residues: CASSYGGDADEQYF. The rearrangement joins TRBV6-2 or TRBV6-3 to TRBJ2-7; tentatively, D is TRBD2 (6 bases). The CDR3 runs to 14 residues. The ends were cut back, 2 bases at V and 5 bases at J, with 13 bases in the middle. Germline-derived CDR1 and CDR2 are MNHEY and SVGEGT.

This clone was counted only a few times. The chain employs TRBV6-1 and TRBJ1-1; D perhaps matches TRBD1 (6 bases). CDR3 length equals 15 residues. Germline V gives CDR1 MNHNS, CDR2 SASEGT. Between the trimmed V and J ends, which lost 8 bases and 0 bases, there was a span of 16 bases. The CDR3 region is CASGKQGSMNTEAFF. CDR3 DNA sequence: TGTGCCAGCGGCAAACAGGGTTCCATGAACACTGAAGCTTTCTTT.

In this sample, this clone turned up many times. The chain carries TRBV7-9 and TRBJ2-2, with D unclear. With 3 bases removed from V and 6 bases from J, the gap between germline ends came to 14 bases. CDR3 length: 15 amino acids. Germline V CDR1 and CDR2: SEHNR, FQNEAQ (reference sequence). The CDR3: CASSFRSPEAGELFF. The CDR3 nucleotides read TGTGCCAGCAGCTTCAGGTCCCCTGAGGCCGGGGAGCTGTTTTTT.